The 20 T cell receptor beta chains given below trace back to one sample, sequenced in a study of cytotoxic CD8 clonotypes in ibrutinib-treated CLL. Libraries were prepared by immunoSEQ multiplex PCR; TCRdb keeps only in-frame clonotypes and omits some of them. The table has some 140,000 clones, roughly 84% seen once. Material: PBMCs, obtained after 24 months of ibrutinib treatment. Source of these receptors: a human donor with chronic lymphocytic leukemia.

The J gene is TRBJ1-1, the V gene TRBV10-1; D remains ambiguous. Germline CDR1 reads WNHNN; CDR2 reads SYGVQD (reference sequence). V lost 5 bases and J 4 bases, leaving 14 bases between the germline ends. CDR3 size: 14 residues. The CDR3 DNA reads as TGCGCCAGCAGTAACAATAACCGGGCCACTGAAGCTTTCTTT. Amino acids: CASSNNNRATEAFF.

The chain has TRBV5-1 and TRBJ2-3, with TRBD1 matching 10 bases. CDR3 length: 15 residues. J was trimmed by 2 bases and V by 2 bases; bases with no gene match: 2. Looked up from germline, CDR1 is SGHRS and CDR2 is YFSETQ. DNA of the CDR3: TGCGCCAGCAGCTTAGGACAGGGGGACACAGATACGCAGTATTTT. Translation gives CASSLGQGDTDTQYF. Drawing the rest from reference TRBV5-1 and TRBJ2-3, the complete variable domain is KAGVTQTPRYLIKTRGQQVTLSCSPISGHRSVSWYQQTPGQGLQFLFEYFSETQRNKGNFPGRFSGRQFSNSRSEMNVSTLELGDSALYLCASSLGQGDTDTQYFGPGTRLTVL.

This chain joins TRBV2 and TRBJ2-7, with no clear D. CDR1 is SNHLY and CDR2 is FYNNEI in the germline V gene. The CDR3 covers 13 residues. Trimming pared 5 bases from V and 4 bases from J, leaving 12 bases between. The CDR3: CASSPGLGYEQYF. In DNA form, the CDR3 reads TGTGCCAGCAGTCCCGGTCTAGGATACGAGCAGTACTTC.

The chain is built from TRBV4-1 and TRBJ2-7, with D maybe TRBD2 (5 bases). Trimming shortened V by 6 bases and J by 6 bases, and 9 bases separated the two germline ends. The CDR3 is 11 residues long. CDR1 is MGHRA and CDR2 is YSYEKL in the germline V gene. The CDR3 nucleotides read TGCGCCAGCAGGAGGGCGCTCGAGCAGTACTTC. This translates into CASRRALEQYF.

This clone was detected once. The chain links TRBV9 to TRBJ2-7; no clear D. V was shortened by 0 bases and J by 0 bases, with 13 bases between the two germline ends. This CDR3 has 16 amino acids. CDR1 and CDR2 (germline): SGDLS, YYNGEE. The chain's CDR3 is CASSVATTVSSYEQYF. The CDR3 nucleotides read TGTGCCAGCAGCGTAGCTACCACAGTTAGCTCCTACGAGCAGTACTTC.

Here the CDR3 DNA reads TGTGCCAGCAGTTCGACAGGGGGCTATGGCTACACCTTC. This sequence encodes CASSSTGGYGYTF. The genes are TRBV27 and TRBJ1-2, with 9 bases lining up with TRBD1. The CDR3 contains 13 residues. V lost 4 bases, J lost 4 bases, and 1 base stayed unmatched. Germline assignment: CDR1 MNHEY and CDR2 SMNVEV (reference sequence).

This clone was picked up a small number of times. The gene calls are TRBV7-2 and TRBJ1-5; perhaps TRBD1 as D (5 bases). CDR1 is SGHTA and CDR2 is FQGNSA in the germline V gene. CDR3 length equals 15 residues. V lost 1 base to trimming and J lost 9 bases, with 16 bases between them. CDR3 loop: CASSLEGQVGRPQHF. CDR3 sequence (DNA): TGTGCCAGCAGCTTAGAGGGGCAGGTTGGACGGCCCCAGCATTTT. Complete variable domain (other parts from reference TRBV7-2 and TRBJ1-5): GAGVSQSPSNKVTEKGKDVELRCDPISGHTALYWYRQSLGQGLEFLIYFQGNSAPDKSGLPSDRFSAERTGGSVSTLTIQRTQQEDSAVYLCASSLEGQVGRPQHFGDGTRLSIL.

This clone was recorded once. V is TRBV5-6 and J is TRBJ2-7, with D unclear. CDR1 SGHDT and CDR2 YYEEEE come from the germline V gene. V was shortened by 4 bases and J by 3 bases, with 23 bases between the two germline ends. This CDR3 contains 17 residues. The CDR3 DNA reads as TGTGCCAGCAGCCCCGGGTCTCCAGCTTTGAATCTCTACGAGCAGTACTTC. This sequence encodes CASSPGSPALNLYEQYF.

This chain joins TRBV6-6 and TRBJ1-1; a weak D match, TRBD1 (5 bases). The CDR3 totals 12 residues. The germline CDR1 and CDR2 sequences are MNHNY and SVGAGI (reference sequence). V was pared by 8 bases and J by 10 bases, with 17 bases between. This CDR3 is CASSTRSGRAFF. CDR3 nucleotide sequence: TGTGCCAGCTCTACACGCTCGGGGCGAGCTTTCTTT.

This clone was recorded a few times. This chain joins TRBV6-1 and TRBJ1-5, with 7 bases aligning to TRBD1. V lost 5 bases to trimming and J lost 2 bases; unmatched junction nucleotides: 18. This CDR3 has 19 residues. Germline V gives CDR1 MNHNS, CDR2 SASEGT. The CDR3, as DNA: TGTGCCAGCAGTAAAGACAGACCGGGACAGCCCGGGGGCAATCAGCCCCAGCATTTT. Residues: CASSKDRPGQPGGNQPQHF.

This sequence joins TRBV6-5 and TRBJ2-7, with D possibly matching TRBD2 (5 bases). The CDR3 is made up of 14 amino acids. CDR1 and CDR2 from the germline V gene are MNHEY and SVGAGI. The V and J ends lost 7 bases and 5 bases respectively, with 18 bases between them. This chain's CDR3 is CASTSGRGIDEQYF. In DNA, the CDR3 is TGTGCCAGCACCTCCGGTCGGGGTATCGACGAGCAGTACTTC.

The chain combines TRBV11-2 with TRBJ2-7; TRBD1 matches 8 bases. With 2 bases clipped from V and 2 bases from J, the junction kept 14 bases outside the gene matches. This CDR3 spans 18 amino acids. CDR1 is SGHAT and CDR2 is FQNNGV in the germline V gene. The CDR3: CASSLPGQGRVGTYEQYF. Written as DNA, the CDR3 is TGTGCCAGCAGCTTACCCGGACAGGGTCGCGTGGGCACCTACGAGCAGTACTTC.

This clone appeared a few times. CDR3 coding DNA: TGCGCCAGCAGCCGGTTCGAGGGGATAGCAAGCACAGATACGCAGTATTTT. Encoded protein: CASSRFEGIASTDTQYF. V usage is TRBV4-1 and J usage is TRBJ2-3; tentatively, D is TRBD1 or TRBD2 (5 bases each). This CDR3 has 17 residues. The V end lost 4 bases, the J end lost 0 bases, and 17 bases lay between the germline ends. Looked up from germline, CDR1 is MGHRA and CDR2 is YSYEKL.

The chain combines TRBV5-1 with TRBJ1-1, with TRBD1 identical over 7 bases. The CDR3 length is 16 residues. Trimming cost V 1 base and J 1 base; bases outside gene matches: 7. Germline V gene data show CDR1 as SGHRS and CDR2 as YFSETQ. CDR3 in amino acids: CASSLFATGTNTEAFF. For the CDR3, the DNA is TGCGCCAGCAGCTTGTTTGCGACAGGGACGAACACTGAAGCTTTCTTT. The whole variable domain, filled in from reference TRBV5-1 and TRBJ1-1, reads KAGVTQTPRYLIKTRGQQVTLSCSPISGHRSVSWYQQTPGQGLQFLFEYFSETQRNKGNFPGRFSGRQFSNSRSEMNVSTLELGDSALYLCASSLFATGTNTEAFFGQGTRLTVV.

This chain uses TRBV6-6 with TRBJ1-1, with a possible D match to TRBD1 (6 bases). CDR3 length: 12 residues. Trimming pared 2 bases from V and 11 bases from J, leaving 12 bases between. Per germline, CDR1 MNHNY and CDR2 SVGAGI (reference sequence). CDR3 DNA: TGTGCCAGCAGTTACGGTCAGGGGAGTGCTTTCTTT. Its translation: CASSYGQGSAFF.

This rearrangement joins TRBV7-7 to TRBJ2-1, with D perhaps TRBD2 (6 bases). The CDR3 is 13 residues long. The germline V gene encodes CDR1 SSHAT and CDR2 FNYEAQ (reference sequence). Trimming removed 5 bases at V and 4 bases at J, with 9 bases between. The CDR3 DNA is TGTGCCAGCAGCACGGGACTTTACAATGAGCAGTTCTTC. Amino acids: CASSTGLYNEQFF.

V is TRBV6-1 and J is TRBJ1-6; no definite D call. From germline, CDR1 is MNHNS and CDR2 SASEGT. V was pared by 3 bases and J by 10 bases, with 7 bases between. This CDR3 has 12 amino acids. The CDR3 is CASSDLGSPLHF. The CDR3 DNA sequence: TGTGCCAGCAGTGATCTAGGCTCACCCCTCCACTTT.

The rearrangement uses TRBV6-5 and TRBJ2-5; perhaps TRBD1 as D (6 bases). The CDR3 has 15 amino acids. The germline gives CDR1 MNHEY, CDR2 SVGAGI. V lost 6 bases and J 9 bases, leaving 23 bases between the germline ends. CDR3 amino acids: CASRQTGLTFGAQYF. The CDR3 region has the DNA TGTGCCAGCAGACAAACAGGGTTGACATTTGGGGCCCAGTACTTC.

This sequence joins TRBV5-4 and TRBJ2-5; D unclear. Per germline, CDR1 SGHNT and CDR2 YYREEE (reference sequence). V shed 2 bases and J shed 1 base, with 9 bases lying between them. CDR3 length: 14 amino acids. CDR3 nucleotides: TGTGCCAGCAGCTTTGGTCGGACCCAAGAGACCCAGTACTTC. This translates into CASSFGRTQETQYF.

V gene TRBV5-4 combines with J gene TRBJ2-7; TRBD2 is a possible D gene (6 bases). Germline CDR1 is SGHNT and CDR2 is YYREEE (reference sequence). The CDR3 consists of 14 residues. Trimming cost V 4 bases and J 6 bases, with 17 bases left between them. The CDR3 loop is CASSGGTGDLEQYF. In DNA, the CDR3 is TGTGCCAGCAGCGGAGGGACGGGAGACCTCGAGCAGTACTTC.